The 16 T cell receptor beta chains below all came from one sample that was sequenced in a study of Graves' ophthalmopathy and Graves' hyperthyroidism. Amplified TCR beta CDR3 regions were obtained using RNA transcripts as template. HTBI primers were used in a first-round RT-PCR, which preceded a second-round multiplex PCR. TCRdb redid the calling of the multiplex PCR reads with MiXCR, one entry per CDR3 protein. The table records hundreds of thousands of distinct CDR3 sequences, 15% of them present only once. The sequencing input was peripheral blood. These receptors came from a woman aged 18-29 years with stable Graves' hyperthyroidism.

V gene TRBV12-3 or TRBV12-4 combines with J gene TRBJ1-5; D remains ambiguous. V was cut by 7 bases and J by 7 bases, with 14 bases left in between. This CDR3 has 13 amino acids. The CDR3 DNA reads TGTGCCAGCACCTCAGCCACAGCACAGCCCCAGCATTTT. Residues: CASTSATAQPQHF.

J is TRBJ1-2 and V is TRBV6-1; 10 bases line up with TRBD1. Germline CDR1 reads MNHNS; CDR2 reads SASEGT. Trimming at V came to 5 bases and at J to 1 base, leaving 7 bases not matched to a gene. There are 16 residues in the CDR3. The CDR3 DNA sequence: TGTGCCAGCAGTCCAGACAGGGGGCCCCTTAACTATGGCTACACCTTC. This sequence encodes CASSPDRGPLNYGYTF.

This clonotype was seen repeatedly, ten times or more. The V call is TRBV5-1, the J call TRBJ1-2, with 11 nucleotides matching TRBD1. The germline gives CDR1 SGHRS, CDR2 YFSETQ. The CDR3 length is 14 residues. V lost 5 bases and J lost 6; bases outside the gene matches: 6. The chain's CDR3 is CASSRTGGDDGYTF. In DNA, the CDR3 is TGCGCCAGCAGTCGGACAGGGGGCGATGATGGCTACACCTTC.

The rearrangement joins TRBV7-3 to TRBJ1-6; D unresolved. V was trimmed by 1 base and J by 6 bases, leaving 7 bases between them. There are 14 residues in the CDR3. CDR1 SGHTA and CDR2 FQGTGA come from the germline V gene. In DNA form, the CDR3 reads TGTGCCAGCAGCTTAATTGCCCTTAATTCACCCCTCCACTTT. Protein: CASSLIALNSPLHF. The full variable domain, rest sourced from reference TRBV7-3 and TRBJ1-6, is GAGVSQTPSNKVTEKGKYVELRCDPISGHTALYWYRQSLGQGPEFLIYFQGTGAADDSGLPNDRFFAVRPEGSVSTLKIQRTERGDSAVYLCASSLIALNSPLHFGNGTRLTVT.

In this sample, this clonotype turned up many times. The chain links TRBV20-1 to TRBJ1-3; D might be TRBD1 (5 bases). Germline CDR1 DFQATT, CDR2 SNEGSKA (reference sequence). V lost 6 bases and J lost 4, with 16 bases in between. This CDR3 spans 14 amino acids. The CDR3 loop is CSAKSGQDGNTIYF. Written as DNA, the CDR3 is TGCAGTGCGAAGTCGGGGCAGGACGGAAACACCATATATTTT.

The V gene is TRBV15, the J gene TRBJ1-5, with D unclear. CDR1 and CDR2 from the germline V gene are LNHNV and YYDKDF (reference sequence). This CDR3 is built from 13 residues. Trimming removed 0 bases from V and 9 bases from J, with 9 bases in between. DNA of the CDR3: TGTGCCACCAGCAGAGAAAGGCAGCGGCCCCAGCATTTT. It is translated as CATSRERQRPQHF.

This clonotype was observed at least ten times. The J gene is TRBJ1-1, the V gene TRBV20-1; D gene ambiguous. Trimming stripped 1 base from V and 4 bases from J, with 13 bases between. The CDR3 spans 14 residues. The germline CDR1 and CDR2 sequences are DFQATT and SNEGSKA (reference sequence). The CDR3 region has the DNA TGCAGTGCTAGAGTCGTGGGCAGTGGCACTGAAGCTTTCTTT. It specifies CSARVVGSGTEAFF.

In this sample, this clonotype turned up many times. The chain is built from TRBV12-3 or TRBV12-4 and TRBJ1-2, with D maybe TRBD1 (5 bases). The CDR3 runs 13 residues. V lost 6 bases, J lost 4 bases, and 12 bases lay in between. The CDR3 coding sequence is TGTGCCAGCAGCCCGAGGGGAGCCTATGGCTACACCTTC. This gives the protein CASSPRGAYGYTF.

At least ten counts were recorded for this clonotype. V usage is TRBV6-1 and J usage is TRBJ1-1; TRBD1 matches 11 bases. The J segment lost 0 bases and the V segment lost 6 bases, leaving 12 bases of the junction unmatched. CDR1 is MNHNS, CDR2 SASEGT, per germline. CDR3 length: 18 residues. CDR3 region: CASREWTGGASLNTEAFF. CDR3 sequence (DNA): TGTGCCAGCAGGGAATGGACAGGGGGCGCCTCCCTGAACACTGAAGCTTTCTTT.

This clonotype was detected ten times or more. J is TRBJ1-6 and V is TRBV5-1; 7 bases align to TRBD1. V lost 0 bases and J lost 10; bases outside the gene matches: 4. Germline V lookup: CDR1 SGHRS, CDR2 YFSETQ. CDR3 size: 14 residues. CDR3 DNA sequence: TGCGCCAGCAGCTTGGAAGGGGGCTGGTCACCCCTCCACTTT. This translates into CASSLEGGWSPLHF.

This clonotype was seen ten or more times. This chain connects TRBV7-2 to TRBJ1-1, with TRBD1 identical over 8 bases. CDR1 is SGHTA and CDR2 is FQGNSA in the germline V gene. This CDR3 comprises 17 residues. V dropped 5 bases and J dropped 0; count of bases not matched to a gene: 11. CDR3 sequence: CASSTRDRLTLNTEAFF. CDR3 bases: TGTGCCAGCAGCACCCGGGACAGGCTTACCTTGAACACTGAAGCTTTCTTT.

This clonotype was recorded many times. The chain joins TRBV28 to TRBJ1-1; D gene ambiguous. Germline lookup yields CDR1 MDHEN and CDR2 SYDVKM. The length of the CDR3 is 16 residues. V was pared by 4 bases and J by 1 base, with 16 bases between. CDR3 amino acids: CASSSRVWAPNTEAFF. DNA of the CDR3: TGTGCCAGCAGTTCCCGTGTGTGGGCCCCGAACACTGAAGCTTTCTTT.

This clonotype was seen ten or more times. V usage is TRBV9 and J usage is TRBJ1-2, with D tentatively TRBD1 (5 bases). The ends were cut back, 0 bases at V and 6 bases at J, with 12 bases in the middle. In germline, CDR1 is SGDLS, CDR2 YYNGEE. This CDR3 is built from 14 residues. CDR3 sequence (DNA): TGTGCCAGCAGCGTAGCTACGGCAGGGCATGGCTACACCTTC. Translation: CASSVATAGHGYTF.

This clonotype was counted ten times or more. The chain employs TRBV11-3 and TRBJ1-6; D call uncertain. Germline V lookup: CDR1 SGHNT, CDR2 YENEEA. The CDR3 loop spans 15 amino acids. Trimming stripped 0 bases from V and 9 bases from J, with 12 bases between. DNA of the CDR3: TGTGCCAGCAGCTTAGATCCGGGTCGAACTTCACCCCTCCACTTT. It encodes CASSLDPGRTSPLHF.

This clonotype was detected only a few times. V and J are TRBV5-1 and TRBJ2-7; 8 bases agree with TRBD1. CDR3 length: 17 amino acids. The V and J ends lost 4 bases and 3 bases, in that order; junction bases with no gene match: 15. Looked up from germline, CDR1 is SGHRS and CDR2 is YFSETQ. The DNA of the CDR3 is TGCGCCAGCAGCCAAAGGACAGGGCAAAGCCGACTCTACGAGCAGTACTTC. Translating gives CASSQRTGQSRLYEQYF.

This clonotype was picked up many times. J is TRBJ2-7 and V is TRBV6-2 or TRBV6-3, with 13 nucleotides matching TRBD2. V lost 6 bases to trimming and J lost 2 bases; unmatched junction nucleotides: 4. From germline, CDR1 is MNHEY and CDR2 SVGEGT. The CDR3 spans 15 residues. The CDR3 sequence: CASSPTSGGAYEQYF. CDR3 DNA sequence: TGTGCCAGCAGCCCTACTAGCGGGGGGGCCTACGAGCAGTACTTC.